Below are 7 T cell receptor beta chains sequenced from a single sample in a study of blood T cell repertoires in COVID-19. The table came from immunoSEQ multiplex PCR; TCRdb's copy has only in-frame clones and leaves some out. The data show 400,000 to 500,000 clones, with roughly 88% seen just once and 1.4% held by the top ten. The sequenced material came from PBMCs or T cells enriched from blood (not recorded which). These receptors came from a woman aged 18-35 years who had been exposed to COVID-19.

The J gene is TRBJ1-5, the V gene TRBV4-1, with no clear D. CDR1 and CDR2 (germline): MGHRA, YSYEKL. Trimming pared 4 bases from V and 4 bases from J, leaving 14 bases between. The CDR3 is 15 amino acids. CDR3 sequence reads: CASSPHRQSNQPQHF. The CDR3 DNA is TGCGCCAGCAGCCCCCACCGTCAGTCGAATCAGCCCCAGCATTTT.

This chain links TRBV19 with TRBJ2-1; TRBD2 aligns across 7 bases. This CDR3 is built from 16 residues. Germline loops: CDR1 LNHDA, CDR2 SQIVND (reference sequence). With V trimmed by 6 bases and J by 6 bases, 14 bases remained unmatched. The CDR3 sequence: CASSRGTGGRGNEQFF. The CDR3 DNA sequence: TGTGCCAGTAGCCGAGGAACGGGCGGGAGAGGCAATGAGCAGTTCTTC.

The V call is TRBV11-1, the J call TRBJ2-3; the match to TRBD2 covers 8 bases. After removal of 2 bases from V and 5 bases from J, the junction contained 6 bases not matched to a gene. Germline values: CDR1 SGHAT, CDR2 FQDESV (reference sequence). This CDR3 contains 15 residues. Written as DNA, the CDR3 is TGTGCCAGCAGCTTACAGCGGGGGAGGTTAGATACGCAGTATTTT. It yields the protein CASSLQRGRLDTQYF. Supplemented by reference TRBV11-1 and TRBJ2-3, the full variable domain reads EAEVAQSPRYKITEKSQAVAFWCDPISGHATLYWYRQILGQGPELLVQFQDESVVDDSQLPKDRFSAERLKGVDSTLKIQPAELGDSAMYLCASSLQRGRLDTQYFGPGTRLTVL.

V usage is TRBV25-1 and J usage is TRBJ2-7, with TRBD1 matching 7 bases. The CDR3 runs 13 residues. The germline V gene has CDR1 MGHDK and CDR2 SYGVNS. After removal of 7 bases from V and 2 bases from J, the junction contained 5 bases not matched to a gene. The CDR3 bases are TGTGCCAGCACCCCGGGACAGCCCTACGAGCAGTACTTC. Its translation is CASTPGQPYEQYF.

V is TRBV28 and J is TRBJ1-3; 7 positions agree with TRBD1. The CDR3 is 14 residues long. Germline lookup yields CDR1 MDHEN and CDR2 SYDVKM. V gave up 2 bases and J gave up 8 bases; unmatched junction bases: 6. The CDR3 DNA reads TGTGCCAGCAGTTTAAACCGACAGGGATACACCATATATTTT. Translation gives CASSLNRQGYTIYF. The whole variable domain, remainder taken from reference TRBV28 and TRBJ1-3, is DVKVTQSSRYLVKRTGEKVFLECVQDMDHENMFWYRQDPGLGLRLIYFSYDVKMKEKGDIPEGYSVSREKKERFSLILESASTNQTSMYLCASSLNRQGYTIYFGEGSWLTVV.

The chain has TRBV3-1 (or the pseudogene TRBV3-2) and TRBJ2-2, with 8 nucleotides matching TRBD2. The length of the CDR3 is 15 residues. From germline, CDR1 is LGHDT and CDR2 YNNKEL (reference sequence). The V and J ends lost 4 bases and 1 base, in that order; junction bases with no gene match: 2. The CDR3 region has the DNA TGTGCCAGCAGCCTGGGACTAGGGAACACCGGGGAGCTGTTTTTT. Protein product: CASSLGLGNTGELFF.

Comment on this clone: The junction and the germline gene differ at one end; a read error may be behind it. CDR3 protein: CVSSLQSGGTEAFF. CDR3 bases: TGTGTCAGCAGCCTCCAATCGGGGGGCACTGAAGCTTTCTTT. This sequence joins TRBV14 and TRBJ1-1; weak D call: TRBD1 (5 bases). Germline values: CDR1 SGHDN, CDR2 FVKESK. The CDR3 spans 14 residues.